Below, one T cell receptor beta chain is given with its context. Antigen: not known. At one boundary the junction diverges from the germline segment, which might be a read error. TCR beta VDJ combinations and CDR3 sequences were profiled from genomic DNA. One entry per CDR3 protein, called by TCRdb with MiXCR from the reads. This table has about 270,000 distinct CDR3 sequences, approximately 56% appearing once. This entry belongs to a study of CD8+CD57+ T cells in acquired aplastic anemia. Overall study findings and caveats: The same twenty-nine CD8+ CDR3 sequences occurred in patients and in controls. No significant difference in CD8+ Simpson's diversity was found between patients and controls.

Looked up from germline, CDR1 is MGHRA and CDR2 is YSYEKL. CDR3 length: 15 amino acids. Sequencing was carried out using sorted CD4+, CD8+, or CD8+CD57+ T cells (not recorded which) from PBMCs. The source is a human donor with severe aplastic anemia or a healthy control (not recorded which). The chain couples TRBV4-1 to TRBJ2-1, with a tentative D call TRBD2 (6 bases). The CDR3 coding sequence is TGTGCCAGCAGCGCCGGGGGAGCGGGCTACAATGAGCAGTTCTTC. It specifies CASSAGGAGYNEQFF.